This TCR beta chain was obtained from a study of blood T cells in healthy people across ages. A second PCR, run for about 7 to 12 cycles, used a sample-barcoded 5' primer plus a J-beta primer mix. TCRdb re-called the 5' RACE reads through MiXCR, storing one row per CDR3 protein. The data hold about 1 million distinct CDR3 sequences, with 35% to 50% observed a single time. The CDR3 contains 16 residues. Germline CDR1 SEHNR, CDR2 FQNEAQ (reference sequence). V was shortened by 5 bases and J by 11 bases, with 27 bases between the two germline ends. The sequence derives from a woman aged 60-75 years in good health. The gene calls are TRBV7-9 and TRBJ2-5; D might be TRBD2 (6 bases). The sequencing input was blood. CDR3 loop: CASSPRVRESSHEQYF. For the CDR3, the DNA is TGTGCCAGCAGCCCCCGGGTCCGGGAGTCTAGCCATGAGCAGTACTTC.